This TCR beta chain derives from a study of cytomegalovirus exposure and HLA in healthy donors. Study in general: Of the donors genotyped, approximately 410 in all, over 80% fell in the Caucasian-associated ancestry cluster.

With 60 Vbeta and 13 Jbeta primers, the PCR was carried out. Profiling relied on immunoSEQ multiplex PCR, and the TCRdb table lists in-frame clones only, not all of them. The sample has about 180,000 clones, 84% seen once. The germline V and J ends were trimmed by 5 bases and 4 bases, with 18 bases remaining between them. The CDR3 runs 15 residues. The germline V gene has CDR1 LNHDA and CDR2 SQIVND (reference sequence). Concerning this clone itself: Antigen specificity is unknown.

Study outcomes and limitations: The authors judged a highly shared variant cluster likely a sequencing artifact. Researchers reportedly found TCR beta sequences accurately predicted most subjects' HLA-A and HLA-B alleles. Another analysis was done later, and it associated around 17,000 TCR beta sequences with HLA alleles at 0.05 false discovery rate.

The sequence derives from a girl between 2 and 10 years old in good health and CMV-seropositive. The sequenced sample was PBMCs. The chain has TRBV19 and TRBJ2-7; D is perhaps TRBD1 (5 bases). The CDR3 loop is CASSPQGIGQYEQYF. CDR3 in DNA: TGTGCCAGTAGTCCGCAGGGAATCGGGCAATACGAGCAGTACTTC.